These 23 T cell receptor beta chains share one sample of origin, sequenced in a study of T cells after yellow fever vaccination. TCRdb passed the 5' RACE reads through MiXCR, listing each CDR3 protein once. The sample holds around 73,000 distinct CDR3 sequences, roughly 8% seen once. Source: CD8+ T cells sorted from PBMCs, taken on the day of the yellow fever booster vaccination. These receptors came from a man aged 25-45 years who received the YFV17D yellow fever vaccine.

This clonotype has just a few counts. The chain is built from TRBV28 and TRBJ2-2, with D possibly TRBD1 on 5 matching bases. Germline assignment: CDR1 MDHEN and CDR2 SYDVKM. Trimming pared 8 bases from V and 9 bases from J, leaving 22 bases between. The CDR3 runs 15 residues. For the CDR3, the DNA is TGTGCCAGCCACTCCTTCCTCCAGGGTGAAAGGGAGCTGTTTTTT. This codes for CASHSFLQGERELFF.

This clonotype showed up just a few times. The chain employs TRBV7-9 and TRBJ1-2, with D perhaps TRBD1 (6 bases). V lost 5 bases, J lost 4 bases, and 23 bases lay in between. CDR1 is SEHNR, CDR2 FQNEAQ, per germline (reference sequence). The CDR3 length is 17 residues. CDR3 coding DNA: TGTGCCAGCAGCACCGGGACACGGATCTTCTCGGGCTATGGCTACACCTTC. Protein: CASSTGTRIFSGYGYTF.

This clonotype has just a few counts. The rearrangement joins TRBV29-1 to TRBJ2-7, with 10 positions matching TRBD1. Germline CDR1 and CDR2: SQVTM and ANQGSEA. V lost 7 bases, J lost 2 bases, and 2 bases stayed unmatched. The CDR3 runs 12 residues. The CDR3 region is CSGGQGTYEQYF. The CDR3 DNA reads as TGCAGCGGGGGACAGGGGACCTACGAGCAGTACTTC.

For this clonotype: At one of its ends the junction is not consistent with the germline gene, which may arise from a read error. The CDR3 loop is CASSSGPGSARF. The DNA of the CDR3 is TGTGCCAGCAGCTCGGGGCCAGGTAGTGCCCGCTTT. This sequence joins TRBV7-9 and TRBJ2-3; possibly TRBD1 or TRBD2 for D (5 bases each). Germline CDR1 is SEHNR and CDR2 is FQNEAQ (reference sequence). This CDR3 is built from 12 residues.

As regards this clonotype: No conserved phenylalanine or tryptophan ends this CDR3, so it is likely a read error. No DNA is shown, since the ends of the CDR3 on it are uncertain; the CDR3 is the one TCRdb lists. This chain connects TRBV29-1 to TRBJ2-3; the listed D gene, TRBD2, was not tested against the DNA. 12 amino acids form the CDR3, both terminal residues included. CDR1 and CDR2 from the germline V gene are SQVTM and ANQGSEA. CDR3 residues: CSAKDRDYRHSL.

This clonotype appeared a few times. V and J are TRBV29-1 and TRBJ1-1; D gene ambiguous. V gave up 2 bases and J gave up 6 bases, with 10 bases separating them. This CDR3 is 12 amino acids long. The germline gives CDR1 SQVTM, CDR2 ANQGSEA. The CDR3 loop reads CSVELRFPEAFF. The CDR3 DNA reads as TGCAGCGTTGAACTGAGGTTCCCTGAAGCTTTCTTT.

This clonotype was counted between two and nine times. The chain couples TRBV29-1 to TRBJ2-5; possible D gene TRBD2, 7 bases. V dropped 6 bases and J dropped 5 bases, with 16 bases sitting between them. Per the germline V gene, CDR1 is SQVTM and CDR2 is ANQGSEA. The CDR3 length is 13 residues. The CDR3 is CSVSGEGSETQYF. CDR3 DNA sequence: TGCAGCGTATCAGGGGAGGGTAGCGAGACCCAGTACTTC.

This clonotype was recorded many times. The J gene is TRBJ2-2, the V gene TRBV7-2; D unresolved. CDR1 and CDR2 from the germline V gene are SGHTA and FQGNSA. V was shortened by 3 bases and J by 5 bases, with 4 bases between the two germline ends. CDR3 length: 12 residues. The CDR3 sequence: CASSFVTGELFF. As DNA, the CDR3 is TGTGCCAGCAGCTTTGTGACCGGGGAGCTGTTTTTT. The full variable domain, its missing parts supplied by reference TRBV7-2 and TRBJ2-2, is GAGVSQSPSNKVTEKGKDVELRCDPISGHTALYWYRQSLGQGLEFLIYFQGNSAPDKSGLPSDRFSAERTGGSVSTLTIQRTQQEDSAVYLCASSFVTGELFFGEGSRLTVL.

In its sample, this clonotype was seen many times. V usage is TRBV20-1 and J usage is TRBJ2-1, with 7 bases that match TRBD2. The trim removed 5 bases at V and 4 bases at J, leaving 8 bases unmatched. The CDR3 has 14 residues. From germline, CDR1 is DFQATT and CDR2 SNEGSKA (reference sequence). For the CDR3, the DNA is TGCAGTGCTGAGGCCCATAGCGGGTACAATGAGCAGTTCTTC. Amino acids: CSAEAHSGYNEQFF.

This clonotype was seen only a few times. CDR3 bases: TGCAGTGCTGCCCAGACTAGCGGGAGGACTCTTTCCTACGAGCAGTACTTC. Its translation is CSAAQTSGRTLSYEQYF. J is TRBJ2-7 and V is TRBV20-1; 13 bases line up with TRBD2. The length of the CDR3 is 17 residues. The V gene end was trimmed by 5 bases and the J gene end by 1 base; junction bases not matched to a gene: 11. Germline CDR1 is DFQATT and CDR2 is SNEGSKA (reference sequence).

By sample fraction, this clonotype is medium-sized (0.01 to 0.1%). The CDR3 DNA reads TGTGCCAGCAGCGCCTTCGGAGGCTACGAGCAGTACTTC. The encoded protein is CASSAFGGYEQYF. This chain uses TRBV11-2 with TRBJ2-7; possibly TRBD2 for D (5 bases). The CDR3 is 13 amino acids. The V end lost 5 bases, the J end lost 3 bases, and 11 bases lay between the germline ends. Per the germline V gene, CDR1 is SGHAT and CDR2 is FQNNGV. The variable domain in full, with the rest retrieved from reference TRBV11-2 and TRBJ2-7, is EAGVAQSPRYKIIEKRQSVAFWCNPISGHATLYWYQQILGQGPKLLIQFQNNGVVDDSQLPKDRFSAERLKGVDSTLKIQPAKLEDSAVYLCASSAFGGYEQYFGPGTRLTVT.

This clonotype was observed a few times. The rearrangement uses TRBV6-5 and TRBJ2-7, with 8 bases that match TRBD2. The CDR3 runs to 15 residues. J was trimmed by 5 bases and V by 0 bases; bases with no gene match: 6. Germline CDR1 MNHEY, CDR2 SVGAGI. CDR3 residues: CASSYSGGRTHEQYF. CDR3 DNA sequence: TGTGCCAGCAGTTACTCTGGCGGGAGGACCCACGAGCAGTACTTC.

The V and J genes are TRBV28 and TRBJ2-3; TRBD2 aligns across 14 bases. Germline V lookup: CDR1 MDHEN, CDR2 SYDVKM. CDR3 size: 17 residues. V shed 5 bases, J shed 7 bases, and the junction held 11 bases outside the gene matches. Here the CDR3 reads CASSPQGLAGVVNTQYF. For the CDR3, the DNA is TGTGCCAGCAGTCCCCAGGGACTAGCGGGAGTGGTTAATACGCAGTATTTT.

V gene TRBV14 combines with J gene TRBJ2-7; 7 nucleotides match TRBD1. CDR3 length equals 15 residues. CDR1 is SGHDN, CDR2 FVKESK, per germline. After removal of 4 bases from V and 3 bases from J, the junction contained 9 bases not matched to a gene. The CDR3 sequence is CASSPGTERLYEQYF. The DNA for the CDR3 is TGTGCCAGCAGCCCAGGGACAGAAAGACTCTACGAGCAGTACTTC.

This clonotype has a single count. The chain joins TRBV12-3 or TRBV12-4 to TRBJ2-2; no clear D. The CDR3 consists of 17 residues. With 3 bases removed from V and 0 bases from J, the gap between germline ends came to 14 bases. The chain's CDR3 is CASSFWIEKPNTGELFF. CDR3 in DNA: TGTGCCAGCAGTTTCTGGATAGAAAAACCGAACACCGGGGAGCTGTTTTTT.

At least ten counts were recorded for this clonotype. The CDR3 DNA sequence: TGCAGTGCTAGAGATAGACTAGCGGCAAGCACAGATACGCAGTATTTT. Protein sequence: CSARDRLAASTDTQYF. V and J are TRBV20-1 and TRBJ2-3, with 9 bases fitting TRBD2. The CDR3 has 16 residues. The V segment lost 0 bases and the J segment 0 bases; nucleotides outside the gene matches: 4. Germline CDR1 reads DFQATT; CDR2 reads SNEGSKA (reference sequence).

This clonotype has just a few counts. V and J are TRBV5-5 and TRBJ1-1; 7 bases are a match to TRBD1. With V trimmed by 4 bases and J by 2 bases, 8 bases remained unmatched. The V gene's germline CDR1 is SGHKS and CDR2 YYEKEE (reference sequence). CDR3 length equals 15 residues. The CDR3 DNA reads as TGTGCCAGCAGCATAAGGACAGGATTAAACACTGAAGCTTTCTTT. Encoded protein: CASSIRTGLNTEAFF.

The V gene is TRBV30, the J gene TRBJ2-7; the D is unclear. The V end was cut by 1 base, the J end by 6 bases, with 10 bases between. CDR1 is GTSNPN, CDR2 SVGIG, per germline (reference sequence). This CDR3 has 12 amino acids. The chain's CDR3 is CAWSARSGEQYF. CDR3 in DNA: TGTGCCTGGAGTGCCCGGTCGGGCGAGCAGTACTTC.

The genes are TRBV30 and TRBJ2-5; D remains ambiguous. The CDR3 loop spans 11 amino acids. Trimming took 3 bases from V and 3 from J, leaving 5 bases between them. Germline assignment: CDR1 GTSNPN and CDR2 SVGIG (reference sequence). CDR3: CAWRVKETQYF. DNA for the CDR3: TGTGCCTGGAGGGTTAAAGAGACCCAGTACTTC. The full variable domain, in which reference TRBV30 and TRBJ2-5 provide the parts outside the CDR3, is SQTIHQWPATLVQPVGSPLSLECTVEGTSNPNLYWYRQAAGRGLQLLFYSVGIGQISSEVPQNLSASRPQDRQFILSSKKLLLSDSGFYLCAWRVKETQYFGPGTRLLVL.

This clonotype came up a few times. The chain recombines TRBV7-9 with TRBJ2-3, with 8 bases fitting TRBD2. V lost 2 bases and J lost 0; bases outside the gene matches: 4. Germline CDR1 reads SEHNR; CDR2 reads FQNEAQ (reference sequence). This CDR3 is 16 amino acids long. CDR3 amino acids: CASSLIGGDSTDTQYF. The CDR3 DNA is TGTGCCAGCAGCTTAATCGGGGGGGATAGCACAGATACGCAGTATTTT.

This clonotype was detected a few times. This sequence joins TRBV30 and TRBJ2-1; 7 nucleotides align to TRBD1. Per germline, CDR1 GTSNPN and CDR2 SVGIG (reference sequence). The CDR3 length is 17 residues. V trimming: 0 bases; J trimming: 0 bases; junction bases outside the gene matches: 8. The CDR3 DNA is TGTGCCTGGAGTGTAAGGGGGCTAACTTCCTCCTACAATGAGCAGTTCTTC. Residues: CAWSVRGLTSSYNEQFF.

This clonotype showed up just a few times. The V gene is TRBV5-1, the J gene TRBJ2-1; D is unclear. V lost 0 bases and J lost 10, with 14 bases in between. In germline, CDR1 is SGHRS, CDR2 YFSETQ. The CDR3 is 14 amino acids. The CDR3 is CASSLAGAPSEQFF. DNA of the CDR3: TGCGCCAGCAGCTTGGCCGGTGCTCCTTCAGAGCAGTTCTTC.

In its sample, this clonotype was seen a few times. V gene TRBV5-1 combines with J gene TRBJ1-2, with a weak D call TRBD1 (6 bases). V lost 0 bases and J 8 bases, leaving 14 bases between the germline ends. Germline assignment: CDR1 SGHRS and CDR2 YFSETQ. This CDR3 has 14 residues. The CDR3 nucleotides read TGCGCCAGCAGCTTGGCCCCGGGGGCGGAAGGCTACACCTTC. The encoded protein is CASSLAPGAEGYTF.